This TCR beta chain was recorded in a study of cytotoxic CD8 clonotypes in ibrutinib-treated CLL. Study background: Patient counts were about a dozen relapsed/refractory, under 16 treatment-naive and roughly 18 IGHV unmutated. After a median 12 months on treatment (6 to 36), response samples were drawn.

Sequencing was designed to attain a depth spanning 1 in 200,000 to 1 in 1 million T cells. Only in-frame clones appear in the TCRdb table, and some are missing; sequencing was by immunoSEQ multiplex PCR. Of 250,000 to 350,000 clones in the sample, around 77% were seen once. This clone showed up just a few times. Its matching antigen is unknown. Other nucleotide sequences from this sample produce the same CDR3. The CDR3 has 15 amino acids. Looked up from germline, CDR1 is SGHRS and CDR2 is YFSETQ. The germline V and J ends were trimmed by 2 bases and 0 bases, with 6 bases remaining between them. Whole-study results and caveats: Sustained-remission and progressing patients had different sampling times.

This rearrangement joins TRBV5-1 to TRBJ2-6; TRBD2 is a possible D gene (5 bases). The TCR was taken from a human donor with chronic lymphocytic leukemia. The source material was PBMCs, sampled at disease progression, from a patient treated with ibrutinib. CDR3 residues: CASSFGSSGANVLTF. CDR3 coding DNA: TGCGCCAGCAGCTTTGGGAGCTCTGGGGCCAACGTCCTGACTTTC.